This TCR beta chain was obtained from a study of CD8+CD57+ T cells in acquired aplastic anemia. Study information: An average of around 3.5 ug of DNA was obtained from sorted CD4+ and CD8+ cells. Findings of the study overall: A set of 25 to 30 CD8+ CDR3 sequences was shared between patients and controls, and these sequences appeared highly expressed in patients. With respect to CD8+ Simpson's diversity, patients and controls did not differ significantly.

Sequencing involved patients with CD8+CD57+ cell expansion previously shown by flow cytometry. Details on this clonotype: Its cognate antigen is unknown. An end of the junction differs from the germline gene, which may be a read error.

The germline V gene encodes CDR1 DFQATT and CDR2 SNEGSKA (reference sequence). The length of the CDR3 is 10 residues. TCR beta VDJ combinations and CDR3 sequences were profiled from genomic DNA. MiXCR, run by TCRdb on the reads, gives a single entry per CDR3 protein. Among under 200,000 distinct CDR3 sequences, under 55% were seen once, and the ten largest hold around 2.9%. Specimen: sorted CD4+, CD8+, or CD8+CD57+ T cells (not recorded which) from PBMCs. The clonotype was recovered from a human donor with aplastic anemia. The chain recombines TRBV20-1 with TRBJ1-1; D not resolved. CDR3 in DNA: TGCAGTGCTAGCAACATTGAAGCTTTCTTT. The encoded protein is CSASNIEAFF.